One T cell receptor beta chain is described in this entry. Its antigen specificity is not known. No clone much larger than this one lies a single base away; base qualities are absent. Synthetic TCR analog templates were spiked into each PCR to estimate absolute template abundance from read counts. The immunoSEQ assay was used to amplify TCRbeta CDR3 regions from genomic DNA with bias-controlled V and J gene primers. Sequencing of rearranged TCRbeta segments was performed at approximately 20X coverage. Under the source paper's analysis protocol: Clustering was used to correct sequencing errors, and CDR3s were annotated against IMGT so that V, D and J genes could be assigned. Only productive TCRbeta rearrangements were used in downstream analyses, excluding out-of-frame or stop-codon sequences. Clonality was computed as one minus Shannon entropy normalized by the log of the number of unique productive sequences. Fisher's exact test with Benjamini-Hochberg correction, using a cutoff of adjusted p below 0.01, was how clones that differed between time points or between blood and tumor were identified. TCRdb mirrors the immuneACCESS table, restricted to in-frame sequences. Some clones are absent from its copies; in checked studies, under half trace to an unresolved V gene, and the reason for the others is unknown. V and J calls and clone size come straight from that table; D and trimming were deduced from the DNA. In this sample the table shows about 88,000 clones, 90% of which occur a single time. Of the sample, 8% to 10% falls within the top ten clones.

V sheds 0 bases and J sheds 7 bases, leaving 11 bases between their ends. The CDR3 sequence holds 14 residues, the cysteine and phenylalanine included. Only CDR3 DNA is held: 42 bases, read in frame from base 1. The germline V gene gives CDR1 as SGDLS and CDR2 as YYNGEE. This record comes from a study of PD-L1 blockade in urothelial cancer (dated by TCRdb to 2016 to 2017). About the investigation overall: All patients started therapy around 2014 and received atezolizumab 1,200 mg intravenously every 3 weeks. Pretreatment tumor samples, along with matched peripheral blood collected serially before and after atezolizumab treatment, underwent TCR sequencing. Twenty-five of 29 patients were males with bladder-origin urothelial cancer, and about 60% of the roughly 29 reported a prior smoking history. Blood samples gave median yields of around 140,000 T cells and 82,636 unique TCRs, along with a median clonality of around 0.08. Whole exome sequencing and RNA sequencing of pretreatment tumors were performed alongside TCR sequencing in the same patients. Under ten patients reached durable clinical benefit, while 20 patients did not. Approximately 29 patients had pretreatment blood TCR-seq, some 25 had at least one posttreatment blood collection, and some 25 had tumor TCR-seq. Somatic, immune and clinical correlates of response to PD-L1 blockade with atezolizumab in urothelial cancer were the focus of an exploratory multi-omic analysis. Blood samples were analyzed at 3 weeks after treatment start (second dose) and at 6 weeks after treatment start. Patients had an ECOG performance status of 0 or 1 and had received between 0 and 3 prior chemotherapy regimens. Progression-free survival longer than 6 months counted as durable clinical benefit, and TCR features were additionally tested against both progression-free and overall survival. Study-level results and caveats: Small sample size (n of about 30) and many exploratory analyses mean the results are intended to be hypothesis-generating. Among patients with durable benefit, tumor-associated TCR clones showed greater expansion in peripheral blood 3 weeks after treatment started (n = 22, p = 0.022). Improved progression-free and overall survival was associated with having pretreatment peripheral blood TCR clonality below the median.

The cohort included about 29 patients with locally advanced or metastatic urothelial carcinoma who were treated at Memorial Sloan Kettering on a trial protocol. Peripheral blood mononuclear cells were collected pretreatment and during treatment, with between 1 and 8 total time points per patient. The Qiagen DNeasy Blood extraction kit was used to purify genomic DNA from total PBMCs and from tumor samples. PBMCs were collected pretreatment and during treatment and were isolated and stored as previously described. The chain links TRBV9 with TRBJ2-1; D gene: possibly TRBD1, on 6 matching bases. The sample was PBMCs, taken around atezolizumab (anti-PD-L1) treatment. The origin of this receptor is a man aged 55 to 69 with urothelial cancer. The sequenced DNA: TGTGCCAGCAGCGTAGGAGGGCAGGGGAATGAGCAGTTCTTC. This translates into CASSVGGQGNEQFF. Here the CDR3 is joined to the reference TRBV9 and TRBJ2-1 genes, and the full variable domain is: DSGVTQTPKHLITATGQRVTLRCSPRSGDLSVYWYQQSLDQGLQFLIQYYNGEERAKGNILERFSAQQFPDLHSELNLSSLELGDSALYFCASSVGGQGNEQFFGPGTRLTVL.